The 23 T cell receptor beta chains below all came from one sample that was sequenced in a study of T-cell reconstitution after alpha-beta-depleted transplantation in children. Unique molecular identifiers tagged the TCRbeta library. TCRdb reanalysed the PCR reads using MiXCR and keeps one entry per CDR3 protein. The sample holds more than 400,000 distinct CDR3 sequences, roughly 10% seen once. This specimen was PBMCs, mostly from graft donor cells, taken 180 days after TCRalphabeta/CD19-depleted stem cell transplant. All receptors come from a female patient aged 2-10 years who had a stem cell transplant for aplastic anemia, so the T cells may come from the graft donor.

This clonotype was counted between two and nine times. The chain is built from TRBV5-1 and TRBJ1-2, with D perhaps matching TRBD1 (5 bases). The CDR3 loop spans 16 amino acids. V was cut by 2 bases and J by 0 bases, with 14 bases left in between. CDR1 is SGHRS and CDR2 is YFSETQ in the germline V gene. The CDR3 DNA sequence: TGCGCCAGCAGCTTCCCCTTAAAAGGGGCTAACTATGGCTACACCTTC. It translates to CASSFPLKGANYGYTF.

The V call is TRBV7-2, the J call TRBJ2-5; 8 positions match TRBD2. V gave up 5 bases and J gave up 3 bases; unmatched junction bases: 11. This CDR3 has 16 residues. In germline, CDR1 is SGHTA, CDR2 FQGNSA. CDR3 residues: CASSPWPSGLEETQYF. Here the CDR3 DNA reads TGTGCCAGCAGCCCGTGGCCTAGCGGGTTAGAAGAGACCCAGTACTTC.

The rearrangement links TRBV7-2 to TRBJ2-5; 7 nucleotides agree with TRBD2. CDR1 and CDR2 (germline): SGHTA, FQGNSA. This CDR3 is 16 amino acids long. After removal of 1 base from V and 4 bases from J, the junction contained 9 bases not matched to a gene. The CDR3 region has the DNA TGTGCCAGCAGCTTAGAAAACGGGAGGCGTAGAGAGACCCAGTACTTC. Protein sequence: CASSLENGRRRETQYF.

This sequence joins TRBV7-9 and TRBJ2-1, with D maybe TRBD2 (5 bases). CDR1 and CDR2 (germline): SEHNR, FQNEAQ (reference sequence). The V end lost 4 bases, the J end lost 5 bases, and 9 bases lay between the germline ends. The length of the CDR3 is 13 residues. CDR3 protein: CASSSTRDNEQFF. The DNA for the CDR3 is TGTGCCAGCAGCTCAACTAGAGACAATGAGCAGTTCTTC. Full variable domain (remainder filled in from reference TRBV7-9 and TRBJ2-1): DTGVSQNPRHKITKRGQNVTFRCDPISEHNRLYWYRQTLGQGPEFLTYFQNEAQLEKSRLLSDRFSAERPKGSFSTLEIQRTEQGDSAMYLCASSSTRDNEQFFGPGTRLTVL.

This clonotype was counted a few times. The CDR3: CASSRSSRNYGYTF. CDR3 in DNA: TGTGCCAGCAGCAGAAGTTCCAGGAACTATGGCTACACCTTC. The chain couples TRBV6-2 or TRBV6-3 to TRBJ1-2; D remains unclear. This CDR3 has 14 amino acids. The germline gives CDR1 MNHEY, CDR2 SVGEGT. Trimming pared 6 bases from V and 2 bases from J, leaving 13 bases between.

In this sample, this clonotype turned up a few times. The V call is TRBV6-1, the J call TRBJ2-4; D possibly corresponds to TRBD2 (5 bases). Germline CDR1 and CDR2: MNHNS and SASEGT. V dropped 2 bases and J dropped 1 base, with 12 bases sitting between them. The CDR3 is 16 amino acids. In DNA, the CDR3 is TGTGCCAGCAGTGAAAGCGGATATGAGGCCAAAAACATTCAGTACTTC. Its translation is CASSESGYEAKNIQYF.

V gene TRBV4-1 combines with J gene TRBJ2-1; a weak D match, TRBD2 (6 bases). The CDR3 is made up of 15 amino acids. V was shortened by 2 bases and J by 5 bases, with 13 bases between the two germline ends. The germline gives CDR1 MGHRA, CDR2 YSYEKL. The CDR3 region is CASSQPLTSHNEQFF. DNA of the CDR3: TGCGCCAGCAGCCAACCACTTACTAGCCACAATGAGCAGTTCTTC.

A remark on this clonotype: Compared with germline, one end of the junction differs, possibly owing to a read error. The chain combines TRBV12-3 or TRBV12-4 with TRBJ1-5; 7 bases are a match to TRBD1. This CDR3 comprises 15 residues. Here the CDR3 reads CVSSLADRDNQPQHF. In DNA, the CDR3 is TGTGTCAGCAGTTTAGCCGACAGGGATAATCAGCCCCAGCATTTT.

V is TRBV11-2 and J is TRBJ1-2, with 7 bases that match TRBD1. Germline CDR1 SGHAT, CDR2 FQNNGV. The V and J ends lost 2 bases and 4 bases, in that order; junction bases with no gene match: 19. The CDR3 covers 19 residues. The CDR3 sequence: CASSLFLGTAPIGSYGYTF. The CDR3, as DNA: TGTGCCAGCAGCTTATTTCTGGGGACAGCTCCCATTGGGAGCTATGGCTACACCTTC.

The gene calls are TRBV20-1 and TRBJ1-5; 10 positions match TRBD1. CDR1 and CDR2 (germline): DFQATT, SNEGSKA (reference sequence). J gave up 2 bases and V 0 bases, and 4 bases lay outside the gene matches. CDR3 length: 16 residues. CDR3 loop: CSARDGGQGGNQPQHF. DNA of the CDR3: TGCAGTGCTAGAGATGGCGGACAGGGGGGCAATCAGCCCCAGCATTTT.

In its sample, this clonotype was seen many times. The rearrangement links TRBV12-3 or TRBV12-4 to TRBJ2-4; 8 bases match TRBD2. The CDR3 has 15 amino acids. V gave up 7 bases and J gave up 6 bases; unmatched junction bases: 11. CDR3: CASTLGAGESNIQYF. CDR3 DNA sequence: TGTGCCAGCACCTTGGGAGCGGGAGAATCAAACATTCAGTACTTC.

This clonotype was seen a few times. The V gene is TRBV7-9, the J gene TRBJ1-5; maybe TRBD1 (5 bases). Trimming shortened V by 5 bases and J by 2 bases, and 16 bases separated the two germline ends. The CDR3 consists of 16 residues. Germline CDR1 and CDR2: SEHNR and FQNEAQ (reference sequence). The CDR3 loop is CASSPLREWGNQPQHF. The CDR3 DNA follows: TGTGCCAGCAGCCCCCTCAGGGAATGGGGCAATCAGCCCCAGCATTTT. Based on the CDR3 plus reference TRBV7-9 and TRBJ1-5, the full variable domain is DTGVSQNPRHKITKRGQNVTFRCDPISEHNRLYWYRQTLGQGPEFLTYFQNEAQLEKSRLLSDRFSAERPKGSFSTLEIQRTEQGDSAMYLCASSPLREWGNQPQHFGDGTRLSIL.

This clonotype was found a few times. This sequence joins TRBV4-3 and TRBJ2-3; D is unclear. The V gene lost 1 base and the J gene lost 2 bases, with 16 bases spanning the gap. Per germline, CDR1 LGHNA and CDR2 YSLEER. The CDR3 sequence is 17 residues long. CDR3: CASSQGILLRLTDTQYF. In DNA form, the CDR3 reads TGCGCCAGCAGCCAAGGAATTCTCCTAAGGCTCACAGATACGCAGTATTTT.

The chain carries TRBV4-3 and TRBJ2-1, with no clear D. In germline, CDR1 is LGHNA, CDR2 YSLEER. This CDR3 region has 17 residues. The V end was cut by 0 bases, the J end by 0 bases, with 12 bases between. The CDR3 region has the DNA TGCGCCAGCAGCCAAGAAGAAATCAGAAGCTCCTACAATGAGCAGTTCTTC. The encoded protein is CASSQEEIRSSYNEQFF.

The chain couples TRBV28 to TRBJ2-7; D is uncertain. V was pared by 5 bases and J by 3 bases, with 11 bases between. The CDR3 is made up of 13 amino acids. Germline V gives CDR1 MDHEN, CDR2 SYDVKM. The DNA for the CDR3 is TGTGCCAGCAGTACCCGAGGAGACTACGAGCAGTACTTC. Amino acid sequence: CASSTRGDYEQYF.

This clonotype is medium-sized (0.01 to 0.1%). The CDR3 is CASSLGGRGGLPNYEQYV. CDR3 DNA sequence: TGTGCCAGCAGCTTAGGGGGACGAGGAGGTCTCCCCAACTACGAGCAGTACGTC. The rearrangement joins TRBV7-2 to TRBJ2-7, with D perhaps given as TRBD1 or TRBD2 (5 bases each). The ends were cut back, 1 base at V and 3 bases at J, with 22 bases in the middle. The CDR3 length is 18 residues. Germline-derived CDR1 and CDR2 are SGHTA and FQGNSA.

V is TRBV20-1 and J is TRBJ1-2, with a weak D call TRBD1 (5 bases). This CDR3 spans 15 amino acids. Germline CDR1 is DFQATT and CDR2 is SNEGSKA (reference sequence). Trimming stripped 1 base from V and 8 bases from J, with 20 bases between. CDR3 sequence: CSARVPAGGREGYTF. The CDR3 bases are TGCAGTGCTAGAGTTCCGGCGGGGGGAAGGGAGGGCTACACCTTC.

CDR3 coding DNA: TGTGCCAGCTTTTATTGGACAGTGCGAGGGAACACTGAAGCTTTCTTT. Translating gives CASFYWTVRGNTEAFF. The chain joins TRBV27 to TRBJ1-1; D might be TRBD1 (6 bases). Trimming stripped 8 bases from V and 1 base from J, with 20 bases between. The CDR3 has 16 residues. Germline V lookup: CDR1 MNHEY, CDR2 SMNVEV (reference sequence).

This clonotype was seen a handful of times. V gene TRBV29-1 combines with J gene TRBJ2-7, with D uncertain. The CDR3 is 13 residues long. Trimming removed 1 base at V and 7 bases at J, with 14 bases between. Germline V lookup: CDR1 SQVTM, CDR2 ANQGSEA. CDR3 nucleotide sequence: TGCAGCGTTGAAGTAGGTCTCCGGGTGGAGCAGTACTTC. This gives the protein CSVEVGLRVEQYF.

The V gene is TRBV4-2, the J gene TRBJ1-4, with D tentatively TRBD1 (5 bases). The CDR3 length is 13 residues. Germline CDR1 reads LGHNA; CDR2 reads YNFKEQ. V gave up 0 bases and J gave up 15 bases, with 14 bases separating them. The CDR3 nucleotides read TGTGCCAGCAGCCAAGATCGGGGGACTCGTTTGTTTTTT. Protein product: CASSQDRGTRLFF.

The chain combines TRBV15 with TRBJ2-1; unclear D gene. Germline V gene lookup returns CDR1 LNHNV and CDR2 YYDKDF (reference sequence). V was clipped by 0 bases and J by 2 bases, with 5 bases between them. The CDR3 consists of 14 residues. CDR3 region: CATSRDRPYNEQFF. The CDR3 coding sequence is TGTGCCACCAGCAGAGATCGGCCCTACAATGAGCAGTTCTTC.

As DNA, the CDR3 is TGCAGCGTTGAAGAATTCCGCCGACTAGCGGGAAGGAATGAGCAGTTCTTC. Translating gives CSVEEFRRLAGRNEQFF. V is TRBV29-1 and J is TRBJ2-1, with 11 bases lining up with TRBD2. Trimming cost V 0 bases and J 7 bases; bases outside gene matches: 11. CDR1 is SQVTM and CDR2 is ANQGSEA in the germline V gene. The CDR3 is 17 residues long.

The chain joins TRBV7-2 to TRBJ2-7; possible D gene TRBD1, 6 bases. The CDR3 has 16 residues. Between the trimmed V and J ends, which lost 5 bases and 1 base, there was a span of 18 bases. From germline, CDR1 is SGHTA and CDR2 FQGNSA. For the CDR3, the DNA is TGTGCCAGCAGCACTAGACAGGTTAGCGTTTCCTACGAGCAGTACTTC. Its translation is CASSTRQVSVSYEQYF.